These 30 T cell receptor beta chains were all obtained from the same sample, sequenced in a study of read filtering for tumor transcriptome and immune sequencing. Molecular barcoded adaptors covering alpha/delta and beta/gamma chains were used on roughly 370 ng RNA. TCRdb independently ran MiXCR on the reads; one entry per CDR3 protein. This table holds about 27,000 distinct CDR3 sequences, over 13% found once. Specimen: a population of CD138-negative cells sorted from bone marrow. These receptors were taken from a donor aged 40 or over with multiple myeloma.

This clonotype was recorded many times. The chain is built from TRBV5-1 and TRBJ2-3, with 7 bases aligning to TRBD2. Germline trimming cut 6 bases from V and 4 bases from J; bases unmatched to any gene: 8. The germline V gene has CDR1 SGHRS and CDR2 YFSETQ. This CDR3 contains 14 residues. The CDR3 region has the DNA TGCGCCAGCAAGGCGGGGGAGGGCCCAGATACGCAGTATTTT. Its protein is CASKAGEGPDTQYF.

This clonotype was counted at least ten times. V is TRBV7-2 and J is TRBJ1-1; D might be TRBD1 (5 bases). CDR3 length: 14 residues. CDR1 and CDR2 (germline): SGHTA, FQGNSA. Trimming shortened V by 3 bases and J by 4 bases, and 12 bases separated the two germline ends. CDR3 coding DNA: TGTGCCAGCAGCTTTCTCGTAGGGGCCACTGAAGCTTTCTTT. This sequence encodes CASSFLVGATEAFF.

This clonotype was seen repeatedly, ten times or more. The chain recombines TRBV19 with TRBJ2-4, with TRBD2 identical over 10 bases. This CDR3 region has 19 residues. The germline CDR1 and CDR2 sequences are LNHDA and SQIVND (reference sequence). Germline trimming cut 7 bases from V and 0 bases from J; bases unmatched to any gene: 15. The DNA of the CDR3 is TGTGCCAGTACCCAATCTAGCGGGAGTGTTTTGGGAGCCAAAAACATTCAGTACTTC. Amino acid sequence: CASTQSSGSVLGAKNIQYF.

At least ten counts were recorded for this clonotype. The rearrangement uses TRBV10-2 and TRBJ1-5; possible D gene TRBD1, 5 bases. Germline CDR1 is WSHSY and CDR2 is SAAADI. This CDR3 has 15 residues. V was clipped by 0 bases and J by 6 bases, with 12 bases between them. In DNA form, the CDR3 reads TGCGCCAGCAGTGAGTCCGGAGGGGTAAGTCAGCCCCAGCATTTT. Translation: CASSESGGVSQPQHF.

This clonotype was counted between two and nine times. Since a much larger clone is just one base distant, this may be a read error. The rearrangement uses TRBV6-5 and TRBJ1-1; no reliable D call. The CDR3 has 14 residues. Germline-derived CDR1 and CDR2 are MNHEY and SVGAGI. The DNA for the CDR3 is TGTGCCAGCAGTTACGGCAGAATGAACACTGAAGCTTCCTTT. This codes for CASSYGRMNTEASF.

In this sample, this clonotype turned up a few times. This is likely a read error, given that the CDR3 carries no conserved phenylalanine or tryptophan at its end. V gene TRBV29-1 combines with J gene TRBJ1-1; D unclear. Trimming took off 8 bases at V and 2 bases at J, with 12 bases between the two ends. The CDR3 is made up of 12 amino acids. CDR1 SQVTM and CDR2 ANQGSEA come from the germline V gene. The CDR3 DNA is TGCAGCTTTCCCACCGCCAACACTGAAGCTTTCCTT. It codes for CSFPTANTEAFL.

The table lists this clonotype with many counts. CDR3 amino acids: CSVEGTSGFLNEQFF. The CDR3 DNA reads as TGCAGCGTTGAGGGGACTAGCGGGTTTTTGAATGAGCAGTTCTTC. The rearrangement joins TRBV29-1 to TRBJ2-1; 12 bases match TRBD2. V trimming: 3 bases; J trimming: 7 bases; junction bases outside the gene matches: 7. CDR1 and CDR2 from the germline V gene are SQVTM and ANQGSEA. The CDR3 is made up of 15 amino acids.

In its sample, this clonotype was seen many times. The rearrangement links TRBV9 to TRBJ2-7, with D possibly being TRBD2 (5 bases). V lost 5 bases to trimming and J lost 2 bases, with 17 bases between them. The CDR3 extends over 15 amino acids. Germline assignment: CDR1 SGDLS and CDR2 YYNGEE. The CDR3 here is CASSSESGGPYEQYF. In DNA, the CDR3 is TGTGCCAGCAGTTCGGAAAGCGGCGGTCCCTACGAGCAGTACTTC.

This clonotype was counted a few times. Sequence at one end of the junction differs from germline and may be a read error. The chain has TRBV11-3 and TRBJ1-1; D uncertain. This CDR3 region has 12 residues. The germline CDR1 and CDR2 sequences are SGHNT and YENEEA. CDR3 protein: CVSSSSDTEAFF. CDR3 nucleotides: TGTGTCAGCAGCTCCTCAGATACTGAAGCTTTCTTT.

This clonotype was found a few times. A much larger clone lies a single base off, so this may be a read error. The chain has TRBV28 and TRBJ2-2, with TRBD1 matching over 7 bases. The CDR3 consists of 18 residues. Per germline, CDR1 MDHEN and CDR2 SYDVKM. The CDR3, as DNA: TGTGCCAGCAGTTTATCCCACAGGGGTAGCTCGAACACCGGGGAGCAGTTTTTT. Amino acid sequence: CASSLSHRGSSNTGEQFF.

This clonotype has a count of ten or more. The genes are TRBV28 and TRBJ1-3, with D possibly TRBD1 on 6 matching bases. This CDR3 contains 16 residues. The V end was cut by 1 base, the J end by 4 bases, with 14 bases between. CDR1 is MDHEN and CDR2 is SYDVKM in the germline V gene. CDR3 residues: CASSLFPMGTGNTIYF. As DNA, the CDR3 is TGTGCCAGCAGTTTATTCCCGATGGGGACAGGAAACACCATATATTTT.

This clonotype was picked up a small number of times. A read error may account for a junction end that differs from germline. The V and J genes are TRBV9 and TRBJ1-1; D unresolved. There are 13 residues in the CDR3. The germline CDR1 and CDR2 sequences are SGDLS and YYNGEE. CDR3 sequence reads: CASSLALRTEQYF. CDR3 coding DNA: TGTGCCAGCAGCCTAGCTTTGCGGACCGAGCAGTACTTT. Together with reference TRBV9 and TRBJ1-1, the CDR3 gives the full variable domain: DSGVTQTPKHLITATGQRVTLRCSPRSGDLSVYWYQQSLDQGLQFLIQYYNGEERAKGNILERFSAQQFPDLHSELNLSSLELGDSALYFCASSLALRTEQYFGQGTRLTVV.

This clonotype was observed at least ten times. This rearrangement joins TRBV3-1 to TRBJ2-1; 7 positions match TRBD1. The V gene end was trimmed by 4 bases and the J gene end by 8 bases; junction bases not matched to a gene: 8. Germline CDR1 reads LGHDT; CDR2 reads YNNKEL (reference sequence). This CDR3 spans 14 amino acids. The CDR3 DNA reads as TGTGCCAGCAGCCTATGCAGGGGGATCGATGAGCAGTTCTTC. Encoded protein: CASSLCRGIDEQFF.

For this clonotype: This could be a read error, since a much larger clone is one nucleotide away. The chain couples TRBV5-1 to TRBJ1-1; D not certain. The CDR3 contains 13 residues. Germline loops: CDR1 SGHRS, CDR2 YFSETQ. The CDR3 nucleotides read TGCGCCAGCAGCTTTGGAACGAACACTGGAGCTTTCTTT. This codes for CASSFGTNTGAFF. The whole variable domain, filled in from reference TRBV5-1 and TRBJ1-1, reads KAGVTQTPRYLIKTRGQQVTLSCSPISGHRSVSWYQQTPGQGLQFLFEYFSETQRNKGNFPGRFSGRQFSNSRSEMNVSTLELGDSALYLCASSFGTNTGAFFGQGTRLTVV.

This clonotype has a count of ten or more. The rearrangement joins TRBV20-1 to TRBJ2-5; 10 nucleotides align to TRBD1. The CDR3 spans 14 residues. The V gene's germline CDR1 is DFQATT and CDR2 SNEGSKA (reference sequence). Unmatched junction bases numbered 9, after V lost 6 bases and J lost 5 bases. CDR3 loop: CSAAGQGRGETQYF. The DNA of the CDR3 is TGCAGTGCAGCGGGACAGGGGCGAGGGGAGACCCAGTACTTC.

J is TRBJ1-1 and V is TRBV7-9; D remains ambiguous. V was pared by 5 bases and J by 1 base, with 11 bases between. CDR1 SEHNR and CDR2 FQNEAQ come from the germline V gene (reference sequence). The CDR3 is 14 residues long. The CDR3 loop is CASSIPHPNTEAFF. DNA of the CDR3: TGTGCCAGCAGCATACCACACCCGAACACTGAAGCTTTCTTT.

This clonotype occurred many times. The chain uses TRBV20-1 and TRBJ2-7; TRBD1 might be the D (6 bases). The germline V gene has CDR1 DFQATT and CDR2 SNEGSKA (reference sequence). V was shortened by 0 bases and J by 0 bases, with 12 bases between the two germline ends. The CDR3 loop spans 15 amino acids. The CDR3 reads CSARDGTDSSYEQYF. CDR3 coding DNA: TGCAGTGCTAGAGATGGGACGGACAGCTCCTACGAGCAGTACTTC.

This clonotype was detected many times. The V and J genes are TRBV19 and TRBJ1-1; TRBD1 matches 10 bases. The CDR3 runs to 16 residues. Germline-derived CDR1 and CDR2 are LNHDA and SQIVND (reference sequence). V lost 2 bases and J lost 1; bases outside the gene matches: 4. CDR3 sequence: CASSIPGTGANTEAFF. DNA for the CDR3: TGTGCCAGTAGTATACCCGGGACAGGGGCGAACACTGAAGCTTTCTTT.

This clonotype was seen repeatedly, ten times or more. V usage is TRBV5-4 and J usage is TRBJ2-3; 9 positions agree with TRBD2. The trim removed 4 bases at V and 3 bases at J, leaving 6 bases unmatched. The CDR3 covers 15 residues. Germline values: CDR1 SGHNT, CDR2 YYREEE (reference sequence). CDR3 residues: CASSPGLAGTDTQYF. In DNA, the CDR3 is TGTGCCAGCAGCCCGGGACTAGCCGGGACAGATACGCAGTATTTT.

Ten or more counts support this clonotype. CDR3 loop: CASSPRGAASSYEQYF. The CDR3 DNA sequence: TGTGCCAGCTCACCAAGAGGAGCGGCTAGCTCCTACGAGCAGTACTTC. The chain uses TRBV18 and TRBJ2-7; D perhaps matches TRBD2 (5 bases). V shed 2 bases and J shed 0 bases, with 14 bases lying between them. Germline assignment: CDR1 KGHSH and CDR2 LQKENI. This CDR3 comprises 16 residues.

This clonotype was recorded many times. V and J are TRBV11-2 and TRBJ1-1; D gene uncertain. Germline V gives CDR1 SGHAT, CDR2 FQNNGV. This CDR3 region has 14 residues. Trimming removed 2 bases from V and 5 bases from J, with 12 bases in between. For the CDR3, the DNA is TGTGCCAGCAGCTTACAGATTACTTGGACTGAAGCTTTCTTT. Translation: CASSLQITWTEAFF.

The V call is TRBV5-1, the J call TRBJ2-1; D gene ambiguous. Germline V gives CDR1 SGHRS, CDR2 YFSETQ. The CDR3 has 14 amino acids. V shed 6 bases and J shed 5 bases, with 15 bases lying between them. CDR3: CASTQAPPNNEQFF. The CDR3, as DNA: TGCGCCAGCACCCAAGCGCCGCCGAACAATGAGCAGTTCTTC.

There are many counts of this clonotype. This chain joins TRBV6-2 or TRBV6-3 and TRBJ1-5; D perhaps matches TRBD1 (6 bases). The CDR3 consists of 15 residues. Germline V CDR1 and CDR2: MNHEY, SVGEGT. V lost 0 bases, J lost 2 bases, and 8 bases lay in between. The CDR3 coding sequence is TGTGCCAGCAGTTACTCGGGGGCCCGCAATCAGCCCCAGCATTTT. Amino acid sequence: CASSYSGARNQPQHF.

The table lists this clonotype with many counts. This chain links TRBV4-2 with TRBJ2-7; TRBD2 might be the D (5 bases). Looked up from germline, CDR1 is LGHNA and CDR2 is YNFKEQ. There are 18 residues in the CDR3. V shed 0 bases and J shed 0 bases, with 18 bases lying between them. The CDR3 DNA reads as TGTGCCAGCAGCCAAGATATTAGCGCGGCGGGCAGCTCCTACGAGCAGTACTTC. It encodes CASSQDISAAGSSYEQYF.

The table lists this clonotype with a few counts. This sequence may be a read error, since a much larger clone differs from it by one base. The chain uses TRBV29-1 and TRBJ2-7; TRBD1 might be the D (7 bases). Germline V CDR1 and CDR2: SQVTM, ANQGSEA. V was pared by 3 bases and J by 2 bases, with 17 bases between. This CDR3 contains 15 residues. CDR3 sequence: CSVEVGQGGAYEQYF. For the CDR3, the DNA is TGCAGCGTTGAGGTCGGCCAGGGGGGAGCCTACGAGCAGTACTTC.

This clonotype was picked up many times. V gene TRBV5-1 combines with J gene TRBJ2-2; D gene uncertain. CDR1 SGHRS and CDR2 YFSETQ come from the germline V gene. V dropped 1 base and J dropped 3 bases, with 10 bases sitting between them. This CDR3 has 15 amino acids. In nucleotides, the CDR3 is TGCGCCAGCAGCTTGTTCTACAGCGACACCGGGGAGCTGTTTTTT. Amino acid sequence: CASSLFYSDTGELFF.

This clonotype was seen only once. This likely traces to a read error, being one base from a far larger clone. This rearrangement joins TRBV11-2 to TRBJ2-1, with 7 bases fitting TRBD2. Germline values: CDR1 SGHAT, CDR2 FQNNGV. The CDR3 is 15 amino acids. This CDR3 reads CASSPRLALYNGQFF. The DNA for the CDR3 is TGTGCCAGCAGCCCTCGACTAGCCCTCTACAATGGGCAGTTCTTC. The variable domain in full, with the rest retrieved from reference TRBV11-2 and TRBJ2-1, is EAGVAQSPRYKIIEKRQSVAFWCNPISGHATLYWYQQILGQGPKLLIQFQNNGVVDDSQLPKDRFSAERLKGVDSTLKIQPAKLEDSAVYLCASSPRLALYNGQFFGPGTRLTVL.

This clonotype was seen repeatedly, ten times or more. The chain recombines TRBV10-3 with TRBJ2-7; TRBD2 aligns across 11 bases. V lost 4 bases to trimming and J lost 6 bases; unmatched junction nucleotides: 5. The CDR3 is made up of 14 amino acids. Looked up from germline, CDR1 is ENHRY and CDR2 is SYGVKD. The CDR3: CAISGLAGMFEQYF. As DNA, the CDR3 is TGTGCCATCAGTGGACTAGCGGGAATGTTCGAGCAGTACTTC.

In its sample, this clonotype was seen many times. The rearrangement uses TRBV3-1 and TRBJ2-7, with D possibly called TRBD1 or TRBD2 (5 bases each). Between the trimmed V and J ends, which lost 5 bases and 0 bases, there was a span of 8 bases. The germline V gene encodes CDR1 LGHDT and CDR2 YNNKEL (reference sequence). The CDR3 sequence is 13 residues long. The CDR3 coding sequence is TGTGCCAGCAGCAGGGGACCCTCCTACGAGCAGTACTTC. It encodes CASSRGPSYEQYF.

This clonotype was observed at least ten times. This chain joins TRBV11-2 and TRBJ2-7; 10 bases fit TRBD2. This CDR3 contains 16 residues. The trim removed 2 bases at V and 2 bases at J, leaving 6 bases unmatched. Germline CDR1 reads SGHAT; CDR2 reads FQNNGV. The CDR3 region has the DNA TGTGCCAGCAGCTTAATCGCTAGCGGGAGCGCCTACGAGCAGTACTTC. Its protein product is CASSLIASGSAYEQYF.